These 19 T cell receptor beta chains came from one sample sequenced in a study of graft-versus-host responses after intestinal transplantation. Assay: immunoSEQ multiplex PCR; the TCRdb copy retains only in-frame clones and omits some. The table includes approximately 130,000 clones, around 94% detected once. The antigens of these receptors remain unknown. Material: unstimulated CD4+ T cells sorted from spleen or lymph node cells, obtained before intestinal transplant. These receptors were taken from a human donor who received an intestinal transplant.

V gene TRBV19 combines with J gene TRBJ1-6; maybe TRBD1 (5 bases). This CDR3 is 13 amino acids long. Trimming removed 7 bases at V and 10 bases at J, with 14 bases between. From germline, CDR1 is LNHDA and CDR2 SQIVND (reference sequence). DNA for the CDR3: TGTGCCAGTAATGGAGACAGAGGATCACCCCTCCACTTT. Translated: CASNGDRGSPLHF.

This clone was seen once. V usage is TRBV11-3 and J usage is TRBJ2-1; tentative D call: TRBD2 (6 bases). Trimming took off 7 bases at V and 3 bases at J, with 22 bases between the two ends. There are 17 residues in the CDR3. Looked up from germline, CDR1 is SGHNT and CDR2 is YENEEA. CDR3 amino acids: CASTKSWRVGGYNEQFF. The CDR3 DNA reads as TGTGCCAGCACTAAATCGTGGAGGGTTGGTGGCTACAATGAGCAGTTCTTC.

The V call is TRBV5-4, the J call TRBJ1-2, with 8 bases lining up with TRBD1. Looked up from germline, CDR1 is SGHNT and CDR2 is YYREEE (reference sequence). The J segment lost 5 bases and the V segment lost 2 bases, leaving 5 bases of the junction unmatched. This CDR3 is built from 14 residues. CDR3 DNA sequence: TGTGCCAGCAGCTTAAGGACAGGGCATTATGGCTACACCTTC. It is translated as CASSLRTGHYGYTF.

This clone showed up just once. The chain has TRBV4-1 and TRBJ1-2, with unresolved D. Germline V gene lookup returns CDR1 MGHRA and CDR2 YSYEKL. The CDR3 runs 16 residues. Trimming took off 4 bases at V and 0 bases at J, with 15 bases between the two ends. The CDR3 DNA reads as TGCGCCAGCAGCCGTATCTTTAGAGGAACTAACTATGGCTACACCTTC. Protein sequence: CASSRIFRGTNYGYTF.

The chain is built from TRBV6-1 and TRBJ2-1, with no clear D. The germline gives CDR1 MNHNS, CDR2 SASEGT. Between the trimmed V and J ends, which lost 3 bases and 14 bases, there was a span of 14 bases. The CDR3 has 12 amino acids. CDR3 bases: TGTGCCAGCAGTGATCACTGGTGGGTCGAGTTCTTC. This codes for CASSDHWWVEFF.

This clone was recorded once. The chain couples TRBV6-5 to TRBJ2-2; unclear D gene. The CDR3 runs 16 residues. Between the trimmed V and J ends, which lost 0 bases and 3 bases, there was a span of 11 bases. Germline V CDR1 and CDR2: MNHEY, SVGAGI. The CDR3 loop reads CASSYSKVRDTGELFF. CDR3 nucleotide sequence: TGTGCCAGCAGTTACTCGAAAGTCCGGGACACCGGGGAGCTGTTTTTT.

This clone was recorded once. V usage is TRBV11-3 and J usage is TRBJ2-7; D is uncertain. The germline V gene has CDR1 SGHNT and CDR2 YENEEA. The CDR3 spans 11 residues. The V end was cut by 4 bases, the J end by 9 bases, with 10 bases between. CDR3 sequence reads: CASSSSVGQYF. CDR3 coding DNA: TGTGCCAGCAGCTCCTCTGTCGGGCAGTACTTC.

The chain carries TRBV29-1 and TRBJ2-3; 10 positions match TRBD2. The CDR3 has 14 amino acids. The germline V gene encodes CDR1 SQVTM and CDR2 ANQGSEA. V dropped 4 bases and J dropped 6; count of bases not matched to a gene: 7. The CDR3 coding sequence is TGCAGCGTTGGCAAGCGGGGGGGCGCGGATACGCAGTATTTT. Translated: CSVGKRGGADTQYF.

V is TRBV10-3 and J is TRBJ2-5, with TRBD1 matching 9 bases. CDR3 length: 15 amino acids. Germline CDR1 ENHRY, CDR2 SYGVKD. V lost 2 bases and J lost 7; bases outside the gene matches: 8. The CDR3 here is CAISEVDRGVGTQYF. The DNA of the CDR3 is TGTGCCATCAGTGAGGTCGACAGGGGGGTAGGGACCCAGTACTTC.

This chain's CDR3 is CASSVGQGLGEQYF. DNA for the CDR3: TGTGCCAGCAGCGTAGGACAGGGTTTGGGAGAGCAGTACTTC. The V gene is TRBV9, the J gene TRBJ2-7; TRBD1 matches at 7 bases. There are 14 residues in the CDR3. Germline V CDR1 and CDR2: SGDLS, YYNGEE. With 0 bases clipped from V and 7 bases from J, the junction kept 7 bases outside the gene matches.

The chain joins TRBV12-2 to TRBJ1-5; the D call TRBD1 from the table was never checked on the DNA. TRBV12-2 represents a pseudogene. The CDR3 totals 17 residues. CDR3 protein: CASRSTPGQGDNQPQHF. As DNA, the CDR3 is TGTGCAAGTCGCTCTACCCCGGGACAGGGGGACAATCAGCCCCAGCATTTT.

The chain recombines TRBV10-3 with TRBJ2-5; TRBD2 matches 8 bases. J lost 5 bases, V lost 0 bases, and 5 bases had no gene match. This CDR3 contains 15 residues. CDR1 ENHRY and CDR2 SYGVKD come from the germline V gene. The CDR3 bases are TGTGCCATCAGTGAGTCTCGGGGGGGCCTGGAGACCCAGTACTTC. Translating gives CAISESRGGLETQYF.

In this sample, this clone turned up once. CDR3 sequence (DNA): TGTGCCAGCAGCGTCGGGACTAGCGGGGAGACCCAGTACTTC. Its translation: CASSVGTSGETQYF. This chain links TRBV9 with TRBJ2-5, with 12 bases aligning to TRBD2. The trim removed 2 bases at V and 5 bases at J, leaving 1 base unmatched. CDR3 length: 14 amino acids. Germline lookup yields CDR1 SGDLS and CDR2 YYNGEE.

The chain employs TRBV7-2 and TRBJ1-5; D gene ambiguous. Germline V lookup: CDR1 SGHTA, CDR2 FQGNSA. Trimming removed 1 base from V and 0 bases from J, with 4 bases in between. CDR3 length equals 14 residues. CDR3 bases: TGTGCCAGCAGCTTAGGGTATAGCAATCAGCCCCAGCATTTT. It encodes CASSLGYSNQPQHF. Using reference TRBV7-2 and TRBJ1-5 for the parts outside the CDR3, the full variable domain is GAGVSQSPSNKVTEKGKDVELRCDPISGHTALYWYRQSLGQGLEFLIYFQGNSAPDKSGLPSDRFSAERTGGSVSTLTIQRTQQEDSAVYLCASSLGYSNQPQHFGDGTRLSIL.

V usage is TRBV2 and J usage is TRBJ1-4; 8 bases match TRBD1. Trimming cost V 5 bases and J 2 bases; bases outside gene matches: 4. The V gene's germline CDR1 is SNHLY and CDR2 FYNNEI. The CDR3 contains 15 residues. The CDR3 here is CASSLRQGTNEKLFF. CDR3 in DNA: TGTGCCAGCAGTCTTAGACAGGGGACTAATGAAAAACTGTTTTTT. Looking up the rest from reference TRBV2 and TRBJ1-4 gives the full variable domain: EPEVTQTPSHQVTQMGQEVILRCVPISNHLYFYWYRQILGQKVEFLVSFYNNEISEKSEIFDDQFSVERPDGSNFTLKIRSTKLEDSAMYFCASSLRQGTNEKLFFGSGTQLSVL.

The rearrangement links TRBV10-3 to TRBJ1-6; 8 bases match TRBD1. V gave up 4 bases and J gave up 14 bases; unmatched junction bases: 7. The CDR3 is 13 amino acids. From germline, CDR1 is ENHRY and CDR2 SYGVKD. DNA of the CDR3: TGTGCCATCAGTGGTACAGGGGGAGGCACCCTCCACTTT. It encodes CAISGTGGGTLHF.

The chain employs TRBV19 and TRBJ2-3, with D perhaps matching TRBD1 (6 bases). This CDR3 is built from 14 residues. Germline lookup yields CDR1 LNHDA and CDR2 SQIVND (reference sequence). V lost 7 bases and J 3 bases, leaving 14 bases between the germline ends. The CDR3 DNA reads as TGTGCCAGTACCCCATGGGGGCAAACAGATACGCAGTATTTT. Its protein product is CASTPWGQTDTQYF.

The sample holds a few counts of this clone. The CDR3 reads CAISGTTGNTIYF. The CDR3 DNA reads TGTGCCATTTCCGGGACTACTGGAAACACCATATATTTT. The chain uses TRBV10-3 and TRBJ1-3; TRBD1 might be the D (5 bases). Trimming took off 9 bases at V and 2 bases at J, with 11 bases between the two ends. The CDR3 spans 13 residues. Germline V CDR1 and CDR2: ENHRY, SYGVKD.

The chain has TRBV30 and TRBJ1-1, with D unresolved. Trimming stripped 0 bases from V and 1 base from J, with 9 bases between. Germline V CDR1 and CDR2: GTSNPN, SVGIG (reference sequence). This CDR3 region has 14 residues. The CDR3 bases are TGTGCCTGGAGTGTTTCAGGAAAGAACACTGAAGCTTTCTTT. Translation gives CAWSVSGKNTEAFF.